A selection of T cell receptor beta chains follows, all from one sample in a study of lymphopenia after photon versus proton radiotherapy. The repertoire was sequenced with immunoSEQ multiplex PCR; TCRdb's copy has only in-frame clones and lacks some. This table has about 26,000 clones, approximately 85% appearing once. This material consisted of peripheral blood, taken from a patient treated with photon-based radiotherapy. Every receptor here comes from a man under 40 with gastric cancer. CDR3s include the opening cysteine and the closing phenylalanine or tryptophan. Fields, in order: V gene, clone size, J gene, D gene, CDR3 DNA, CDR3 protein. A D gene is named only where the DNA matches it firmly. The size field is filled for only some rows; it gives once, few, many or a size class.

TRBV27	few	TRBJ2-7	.	TGTGCCAGCAGTTTACAGGACATGTCGAAGCAGTACTTC	CASSLQDMSKQYF
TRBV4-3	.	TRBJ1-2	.	TGCGCCAGCAGCCAAGAGCGGGGCAGGGACTATGGCTACACCTTC	CASSQERGRDYGYTF
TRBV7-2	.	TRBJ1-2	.	TGTGCCAGCGGATTTACATCCACGGACTACACCTTC	CASGFTSTDYTF
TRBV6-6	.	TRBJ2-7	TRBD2	TGTGCCAGCAGACCTAAACTAGCGGGAGGGTACTACGAGCAGTACTTC	CASRPKLAGGYYEQYF
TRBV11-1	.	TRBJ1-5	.	TGTGCCAGCAGCCCGGTTAATCAGCCCCAGCATTTT	CASSPVNQPQHF
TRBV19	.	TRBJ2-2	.	TGTGCCAGTAGTATAGGGGGTAGTTCCGGGGAGCTGTTTTTT	CASSIGGSSGELFF
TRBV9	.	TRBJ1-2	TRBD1	TGTGCCAGCACCAGGACAGGAGAAAGGGAAGGCTACACCTTC	CASTRTGEREGYTF
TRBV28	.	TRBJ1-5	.	TGTGCCAGCAGCCCCCGGGCCAGGGGTAATCAGCCCCAGCATTTT	CASSPRARGNQPQHF
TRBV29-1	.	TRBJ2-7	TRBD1	TGCAGCGTTGAAGATACAGGGGCCCACGAGCAGTACTTC	CSVEDTGAHEQYF
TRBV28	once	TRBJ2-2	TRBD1	TGTGCCAGCAGGGAAAAGACAGGGGAGCACCGGGAGCTGTTTTTT	CASREKTGEHRELFF
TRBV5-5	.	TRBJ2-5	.	TGTGCCAGTTGGTCGGTCCCTGAGACCCAGTACTTC	CASWSVPETQYF